This TCR beta chain was found in a study of blood T cells in healthy people across ages. The CDR3 sequence is 18 residues long. V lost 5 bases, J lost 0 bases, and 21 bases lay in between. Germline CDR1 is SGHTA and CDR2 is FQGTGA. Sample-barcoded 5' priming and a J-beta primer mix drove a second PCR of roughly 6 to 12 cycles. TCRdb ran MiXCR on the 5' RACE reads and lists one entry per CDR3 protein. This sample carries about 580,000 distinct CDR3 sequences, around half of them seen once, and the ten largest clones take approximately 23%. Sample: blood. The J gene is TRBJ2-3, the V gene TRBV7-3; maybe TRBD2 (6 bases). This clonotype originated in an elderly man in good health. The CDR3 spells CASSASPGLWGSTDTQYF. The CDR3 nucleotides read TGTGCCAGCAGCGCCTCCCCGGGACTTTGGGGGAGCACAGATACGCAGTATTTT. The whole variable domain, remainder taken from reference TRBV7-3 and TRBJ2-3, is GAGVSQTPSNKVTEKGKYVELRCDPISGHTALYWYRQSLGQGPEFLIYFQGTGAADDSGLPNDRFFAVRPEGSVSTLKIQRTERGDSAVYLCASSASPGLWGSTDTQYFGPGTRLTVL.